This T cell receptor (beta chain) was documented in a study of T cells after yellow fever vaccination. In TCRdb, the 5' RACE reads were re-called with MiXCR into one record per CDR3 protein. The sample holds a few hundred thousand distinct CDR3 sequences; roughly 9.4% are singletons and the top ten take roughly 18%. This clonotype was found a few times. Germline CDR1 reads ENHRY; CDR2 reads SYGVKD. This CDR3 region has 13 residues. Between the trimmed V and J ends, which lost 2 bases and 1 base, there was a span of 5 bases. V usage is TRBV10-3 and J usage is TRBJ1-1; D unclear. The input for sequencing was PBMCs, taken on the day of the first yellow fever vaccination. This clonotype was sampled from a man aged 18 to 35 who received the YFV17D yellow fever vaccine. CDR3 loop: CAISETANTEAFF. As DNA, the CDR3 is TGTGCCATCAGTGAGACAGCGAACACTGAAGCTTTCTTT.